This T cell receptor (beta chain) is from a study of graft-versus-host responses after intestinal transplantation. This clone appeared once. Its matching antigen is unknown. Trimming took off 1 base at V and 2 bases at J, with 9 bases between the two ends. Germline loops: CDR1 SGHAT, CDR2 FQDESV (reference sequence). CDR3 length equals 15 residues. Repertoires were generated with immunoSEQ multiplex PCR, while TCRdb's copy carries only in-frame clones and drops some. Among about 59,000 clones listed, about 94% were seen once. Whole-study results and caveats: Early after transplant, HvG clones declined as circulating GvH clones peaked. Ileal or blood samples showed some GvH clones first, and such clones were also found in recipient marrow.

The rearrangement joins TRBV11-1 to TRBJ2-1, with D perhaps TRBD1 or TRBD2 (6 bases each). The TCR originated in a human donor who was the organ donor for an intestinal transplant. Specimen: unstimulated CD4+ T cells sorted from spleen or lymph node cells, collected before transplant. The CDR3 is CASSLGRGAYNEQFF. In nucleotides, the CDR3 is TGTGCCAGCAGCTTAGGAAGGGGGGCCTACAATGAGCAGTTCTTC.